Judged by frequency, the clone carrying this T cell receptor beta chain is medium-sized. Its specificity is unknown. A negative magnetic separation step was used to enrich total CD8+ T cells. TCR beta was sequenced from UMI-tagged 5' RACE libraries. Following a re-call of the 5' RACE reads, TCRdb has one entry per CDR3 protein and lacks DNA. Its listing shows under 14,000 distinct CDR3 sequences. This entry is derived from a study of human CD8 memory T cell subsets. General study findings and limits: Estimation by Chao1 suggested that stem-like memory T cells had more diversity than did precursor exhausted T cells.

Germline values: CDR1 MDHEN, CDR2 SYDVKM. This CDR3 has 14 amino acids. The TCR sequence derives from a human donor in good health. The rearrangement uses TRBV28 and TRBJ1-1. The sequenced sample was CD8+ T cells from PBMCs. The CDR3 spells CASSFLLVRTEAFF.